Reported below is one T cell receptor (beta chain). Antigen: not known. Between the trimmed V and J ends, which lost 4 bases and 8 bases, there was a span of 14 bases. Germline CDR1 and CDR2: GTSNPN and SVGIG (reference sequence). CDR3 length equals 13 residues. This sample is part of a study of Ad26.COV2.S vaccination and SARS-CoV-2 variants. Study details: It was the COV1001 Ad26.COV2.S trial arm that included the donor. Ad26.COV2.S, an intramuscular injection, was given once or twice 56 days apart.

Some clones are missing from TCRdb's copy, which holds only in-frame ones; the method was immunoSEQ multiplex PCR. This table has 350,000 to 450,000 clones, approximately 89% appearing once. General observations from the study: While placebo recipients had lower spike-specific TCR breadth, vaccine recipients had more. Reported findings describe substantial breadth in spike-specific CD8+ and CD4+ T cell responses following vaccination.

Treatment in this sample: some 19 received Ad26.COV2.S at low or high dose, single or two shots; about 5 received placebo; per-sample allocation not given. Day 63 after the first vaccine or placebo injection was the time point for sampling. Specimen: peripheral blood, collected in a trial of Ad26.COV2.S vaccine versus placebo. The sequence came from a person aged 18 to 59 who received the Ad26.COV2.S COVID-19 vaccine or a placebo. This rearrangement joins TRBV30 to TRBJ1-4; TRBD1 is a possible D gene (5 bases). DNA for the CDR3: TGTGCCTGGACCCGAGGGACGGGGGAAAAACTGTTTTTT. This translates into CAWTRGTGEKLFF.